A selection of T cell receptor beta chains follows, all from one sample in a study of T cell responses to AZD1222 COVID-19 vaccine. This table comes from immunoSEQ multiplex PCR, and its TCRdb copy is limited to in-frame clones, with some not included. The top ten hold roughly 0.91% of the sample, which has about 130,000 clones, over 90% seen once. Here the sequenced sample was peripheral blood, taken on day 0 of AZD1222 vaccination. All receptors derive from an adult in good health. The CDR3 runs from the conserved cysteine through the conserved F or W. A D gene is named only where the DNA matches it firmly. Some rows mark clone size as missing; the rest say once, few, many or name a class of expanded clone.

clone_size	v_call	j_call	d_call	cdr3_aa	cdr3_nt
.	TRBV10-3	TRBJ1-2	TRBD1	CATGTGVNYGYTF	TGTGCCACCGGGACAGGGGTTAACTATGGCTACACCTTC
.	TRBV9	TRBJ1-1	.	CASSPRIRMNTEAFF	TGTGCCAGCAGCCCGCGAATCCGAATGAACACTGAAGCTTTCTTT
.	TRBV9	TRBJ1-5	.	CASSVEGSDQPQHF	TGTGCCAGCAGCGTAGAGGGGAGCGATCAGCCCCAGCATTTT
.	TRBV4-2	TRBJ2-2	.	CASSQESGYTGELFF	TGTGCCAGCAGCCAAGAGAGTGGGTACACCGGGGAGCTGTTTTTT
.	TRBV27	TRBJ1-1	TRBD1	CASRNDRAGYAEAFF	TGTGCCAGCAGGAACGACAGGGCCGGTTATGCTGAAGCTTTCTTT
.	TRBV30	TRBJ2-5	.	CAWSVIGETQYF	TGTGCCTGGAGTGTGATCGGGGAGACCCAGTACTTC
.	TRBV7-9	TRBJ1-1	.	CASSSTGTANTKAFF	TGTGCCAGCAGCTCCACAGGGACGGCCAACACTAAAGCTTTCTTT
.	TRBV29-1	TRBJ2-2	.	CSVGSVTGELFF	TGCAGCGTTGGTTCGGTCACCGGGGAGCTGTTTTTT
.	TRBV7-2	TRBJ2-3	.	CASTPRRDTDTQYF	TGTGCCAGCACCCCCCGGAGGGACACAGATACGCAGTATTTT
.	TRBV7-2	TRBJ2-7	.	CASSLIPGTYEQYF	TGTGCCAGCAGCTTAATCCCCGGGACCTACGAGCAGTACTTC
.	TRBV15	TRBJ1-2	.	CATSTEANYGYTF	TGTGCCACCAGCACGGAGGCTAACTATGGCTACACCTTC
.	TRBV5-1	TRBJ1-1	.	CASSLDTEAFF	TGCGCCAGCAGTTTGGACACTGAAGCTTTCTTT
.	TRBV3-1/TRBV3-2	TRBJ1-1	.	CASSHEGLTEAFF	TGTGCCAGCAGCCATGAGGGCCTCACTGAAGCTTTCTTT
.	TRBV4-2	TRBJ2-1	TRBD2	CASSQETSGGANEQFF	TGTGCCAGCAGCCAAGAGACTAGCGGGGGGGCCAATGAGCAGTTCTTC
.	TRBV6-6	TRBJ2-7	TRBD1	CASSLPDRGHVSYEQYF	TGTGCCAGCAGTCTCCCGGACAGGGGGCACGTCTCCTACGAGCAGTACTTC
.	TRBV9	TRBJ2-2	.	CASSVLSGELFF	TGTGCCAGCAGCGTTTTGTCCGGGGAGCTGTTTTTT
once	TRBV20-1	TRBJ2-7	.	CSAEDGPEQYF	TGCAGTGCTGAGGACGGCCCCGAGCAGTACTTC
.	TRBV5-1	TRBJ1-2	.	CASSLEGVGGYTF	TGCGCCAGCAGCTTGGAAGGGGTCGGTGGCTACACCTTC
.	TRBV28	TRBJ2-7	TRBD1	CASSSGQGASYEQYF	TGTGCCAGCAGTTCCGGACAGGGGGCTTCCTACGAGCAGTACTTC
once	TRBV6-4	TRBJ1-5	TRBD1	CASSDSTSQDRGNQPQHF	TGTGCCAGCAGTGACTCAACAAGTCAGGACAGGGGCAATCAGCCCCAGCATTTT
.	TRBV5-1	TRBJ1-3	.	CASSLEGPSTGNTIYF	TGCGCCAGCAGCTTGGAGGGCCCATCGACAGGAAACACCATATATTTT
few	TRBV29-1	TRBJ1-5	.	CSVECGGNQPQHF	TGCAGCGTTGAATGCGGTGGCAATCAGCCCCAGCATTTT
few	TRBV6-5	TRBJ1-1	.	CASSSQLDTEAFF	TGTGCCAGCAGCTCCCAGCTGGACACTGAAGCTTTCTTT
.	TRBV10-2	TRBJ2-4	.	CASKKLQTALTAKNIQYF	TGCGCCAGCAAAAAATTACAGACCGCTTTAACAGCCAAAAACATTCAGTACTTC
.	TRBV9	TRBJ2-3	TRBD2	CASSVGASGGAADTQYF	TGTGCCAGCAGCGTAGGGGCTAGCGGGGGGGCCGCAGATACGCAGTATTTT
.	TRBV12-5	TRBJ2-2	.	CASGPLGGTGELFF	TGTGCTAGTGGTCCACTGGGCGGAACCGGGGAGCTGTTTTTT
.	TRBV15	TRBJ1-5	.	CATSRGHQPQHF	TGTGCCACCAGCAGAGGGCATCAGCCCCAGCATTTT
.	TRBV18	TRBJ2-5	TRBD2	CASSPRIGRGVEETQYF	TGTGCCAGCTCACCACGAATAGGTCGGGGGGTAGAGGAGACCCAGTACTTC
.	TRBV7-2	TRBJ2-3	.	CASSLARGGTDTQYF	TGTGCCAGCAGCTTAGCCAGGGGTGGAACAGATACGCAGTATTTT
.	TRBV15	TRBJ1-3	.	CATSKSRDLLLSGNTIYF	TGTGCCACCAGCAAGTCCCGGGACCTACTACTCTCTGGAAACACCATATATTTT
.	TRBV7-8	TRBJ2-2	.	CASSPGQNTGELFF	TGTGCCAGCAGCCCTGGACAGAACACCGGGGAGCTGTTTTTT